The present TCR beta chain was sequenced within a study of shared clonotypes between healthy human individuals (dated by TCRdb to 2020 to 2021). With respect to the entire study: The cohort comprised a couple of women and a few men aged 18 to 49 years. For each donor, CD4 naive and CD4 memory were each given three plates, CD8 naive was given two plates, and CD8 memory was given one plate. Blood TCR repertoires of five healthy adults were deeply sequenced to estimate repertoire size and the extent of clonotype sharing between individuals. To increase sequencing depth and limit assay-specific biases, different laboratories used diverse techniques to prepare libraries and sequence TCR repertoires. Per donor, leukapheresis produced somewhere between about 0.85 and 10 billion PBMCs.

CDR1 and CDR2 are read off the germline V gene as ENHRY and SYGVKD. The trim is 0 bases for V and 6 bases for J, with a gap of 8 bases between the germline ends. The CDR3 runs 13 residues from the cysteine to the phenylalanine. Just CDR3 DNA is preserved here, 39 bases in frame from base 1. Using the deep immunoSEQ assay, TCR CDR3 regions were amplified from genomic DNA by multiplex PCR. For each cell subset, the extracted genomic DNA was distributed evenly across all wells of several immunoSEQ 96-well plates, and each plate served as one replicate. Each replicate PCR for sorted subsets received 150 to 250 ng genomic DNA, equal to roughly 30,000 T cell genomes. The purified libraries were quantified using a Qubit 3.0 fluorometer, sized with a Bioanalyzer 2100, and then quantified again using the KAPA Library Quantification kit. Every immunoSEQ 96-well plate was sequenced on a dedicated single-read 150-cycle Illumina NextSeq 550 flow cell. The authors processed their data as follows. Because the immunoSEQ output held only junctional sequences and lacked quality scores, the filtering could not match the filtering applied to full-length reads. Sequences were annotated with PyIR, a Python wrapper for IgBLAST v1.9, and V/J genes and CDR3 were assigned using IMGT germline references. Reads were removed for weak V/J assignments (E-value above 1e-6), missing CDR3, stop codons, out-of-frame junctions, or ambiguous translated residues. V3J clonotypes were defined by identical inferred V gene, J gene, and CDR3 amino acid sequence. Percentage overlap between repertoires was computed as shared unique clonotypes divided by the size of the smaller repertoire. Richness of each repertoire was evaluated using RTK rarefaction, the Chao1 estimator, and Recon v2.1 estimates of unobserved clonotypes. Generation probabilities for all TCRbeta clonotypes obtained by the gDNA method from a handful of donors were computed using OLGA. Entries here come from immuneACCESS through TCRdb and include only in-frame sequences with V and J called. Some clones fail to appear in such tables; in the studies checked, an unresolved V gene covers under half of the shortfall, and the cause of the remainder is unknown. D and trimming were read from the DNA, whereas the V and J calls and clone size are those reported in that table. For this sample there are 1,100,000 or so clones; approximately 80% appear just once. Under 0.65% of the sample is in the top ten clones.

Healthy HIV-negative adults with no recently reported acute infections or vaccinations were included as donors. Every donor was a Caucasian adult living in Nashville, Tennessee, USA. CD4+ T cells were enriched by magnetic negative selection, after which naive cells were positively selected on CD45RA and the negative fraction was taken as the memory subset. Blood was obtained by leukapheresis, after which PBMCs were separated by Ficoll-Histopaque density gradient centrifugation and cryopreserved in liquid nitrogen vapor phase. Analytical flow cytometry was used to check the purity and quantity of every magnetically sorted T cell population. Genomic DNA was isolated from every sorted fraction and measured by UV absorbance on a Nanodrop 2000c. General conclusions and limits of the study: Sampling was restricted to blood, and TCR repertoires in tissues likely differ from the TCR repertoires found in blood. Pairwise subsampling indicated that sequencing depth was expected to affect the degree of clonotype sharing among donors. Higher generation probabilities were observed for clonotypes shared by all four sorted-subset donors than for non-shared clonotypes. Rarefaction of sorted-subset datasets indicated incomplete sequencing despite the large sequencing depth. The genetic and exposure-history diversity represented was limited by the small number of donors. Larger estimated clonotype richness was generally found for naive subsets than for memory subsets. Around 5% of naive CD4, approximately 3.7% of naive CD8, roughly 2.4% of memory CD4, and around 0.42% of memory CD8 clonotypes were shared across several donors.

In the case of this clone: The target of this receptor is not known. No per-base quality is available; no much larger clone lies one base away.

Sample: memory CD4+ T cells from PBMCs. The sample's cell subset or site label is to be understood as: CD45RA-negative fraction. The chain is made from TRBV10-3 and TRBJ1-2; 5 matching bases give a weak D call of TRBD1. The receptor was isolated from a man aged 18 to 35 in good health. Some clones in this sample may be carry-over from other donors' samples. The CDR3 region reads CAISESGGDGYTF. The base sequence is TGTGCCATCAGTGAGTCCGGAGGGGATGGCTACACCTTC.